This T cell receptor beta chain was documented in a study of Ad26.COV2.S vaccination and SARS-CoV-2 variants. Study-wide background: The donor belonged to the COV1001 Ad26.COV2.S trial arm. Ad26.COV2.S shots went into the muscle once or twice, 56 days apart. General study findings and limits: Total T cell responses may have been underestimated by the TCR breadth and depth analyses.

This sample's treatment: 19 received Ad26.COV2.S at low or high dose, single or two shots; roughly 5 received placebo; per-sample allocation not given. At day 63 after the first vaccine or placebo injection, samples were drawn. Wuhan-strain SARS-CoV-2 spike was expressed by the Ad26 vector that made up the vaccine. The V segment lost 3 bases and the J segment 1 base; nucleotides outside the gene matches: 6. Germline CDR1 and CDR2: SGDLS and YYNGEE. This CDR3 has 16 residues. This table comes from immunoSEQ multiplex PCR, and its TCRdb copy is limited to in-frame clones, with some not included. The sample consists of about 680,000 clones, roughly 90% of them appearing once. This clone was counted between two and nine times. What it recognizes is unknown. Other DNA sequences of this sample code for an identical CDR3.

This sample comprised peripheral blood, obtained in a trial of Ad26.COV2.S vaccine versus placebo. The sequence was obtained from a person aged 18 to 65 who received the Ad26.COV2.S COVID-19 vaccine or a placebo. The chain employs TRBV9 and TRBJ2-2; 7 bases are shared with TRBD2. The CDR3 loop reads CASSAAGGRNTGELFF. The CDR3, as DNA: TGTGCCAGCAGCGCCGCCGGGGGGAGGAACACCGGGGAGCTGTTTTTT.